What follows are 20 T cell receptor beta chains derived from one specimen sequenced in a study of blood T cell repertoires in COVID-19. Method: immunoSEQ multiplex PCR; TCRdb's copy keeps in-frame clones and lacks some. The top ten clones hold roughly 4% of a sample with tens of thousands of clones, 88% of them seen once. The sample consisted of peripheral blood. All receptors come from a man in his fifties or sixties with active COVID-19.

The V and J genes are TRBV24-1 and TRBJ2-1, with D perhaps TRBD2 (6 bases). The germline V gene encodes CDR1 KGHDR and CDR2 SFDVKD. There are 15 residues in the CDR3. V was clipped by 4 bases and J by 6 bases, with 15 bases between them. CDR3 amino acids: CATSDPGTSSNEQFF. DNA for the CDR3: TGTGCCACCAGTGACCCCGGGACTTCTAGCAATGAGCAGTTCTTC.

The rearrangement links TRBV5-1 to TRBJ2-7; 12 bases are a match to TRBD2. V lost 4 bases, J lost 3 bases, and 8 bases stayed unmatched. The CDR3 extends over 16 amino acids. Germline V gene lookup returns CDR1 SGHRS and CDR2 YFSETQ. The CDR3 loop is CASSREVTSGGYEQYF. The DNA for the CDR3 is TGCGCCAGCAGCAGGGAGGTGACTAGCGGGGGCTACGAGCAGTACTTC.

The V and J genes are TRBV5-1 and TRBJ1-1, with 10 nucleotides matching TRBD1. The ends lost 4 bases at V and 1 base at J; junction bases unmatched: 4. The germline CDR1 and CDR2 sequences are SGHRS and YFSETQ. The CDR3 loop spans 15 amino acids. CDR3 amino acids: CASSPDRGRNTEAFF. CDR3 nucleotides: TGCGCCAGCAGCCCCGACAGGGGGCGGAACACTGAAGCTTTCTTT. The entire variable domain, with the rest obtained from reference TRBV5-1 and TRBJ1-1, is as follows: KAGVTQTPRYLIKTRGQQVTLSCSPISGHRSVSWYQQTPGQGLQFLFEYFSETQRNKGNFPGRFSGRQFSNSRSEMNVSTLELGDSALYLCASSPDRGRNTEAFFGQGTRLTVV.

This chain joins TRBV4-1 and TRBJ2-2; 14 bases align to TRBD2. Losses at the gene ends were 1 base for V and 4 bases for J; bases not matched to a gene: 5. The V gene's germline CDR1 is MGHRA and CDR2 YSYEKL. This CDR3 has 18 residues. CDR3 protein: CASSQGGLAGVGTGELFF. DNA of the CDR3: TGCGCCAGCAGCCAAGGGGGACTAGCGGGGGTCGGCACCGGGGAGCTGTTTTTT.

Concerning this clone itself: Other DNA sequences in the sample encode the same CDR3. The J gene is TRBJ1-1, the V gene TRBV7-9; the D gene is possibly TRBD1 (6 bases). The CDR3 length is 13 residues. The germline V gene has CDR1 SEHNR and CDR2 FQNEAQ (reference sequence). V lost 5 bases and J lost 1, with 8 bases in between. The CDR3 here is CASSPGENTEAFF. The CDR3 DNA reads as TGTGCCAGCAGCCCAGGGGAGAACACTGAAGCTTTCTTT.

This clone has just one count. The chain combines TRBV5-4 with TRBJ1-5; tentatively, D is TRBD1 (6 bases). V shed 2 bases and J shed 5 bases, with 14 bases lying between them. Germline-derived CDR1 and CDR2 are SGHNT and YYREEE (reference sequence). The CDR3 is 15 amino acids. CDR3 nucleotides: TGTGCCAGCAGCTTAGGGGGAAGGGTGGATCAGCCCCAGCATTTT. It yields the protein CASSLGGRVDQPQHF.

This sequence joins TRBV19 and TRBJ1-5; no definite D call. Germline loops: CDR1 LNHDA, CDR2 SQIVND (reference sequence). Trimming removed 3 bases from V and 6 bases from J, with 9 bases in between. The length of the CDR3 is 13 residues. The CDR3 coding sequence is TGTGCCAGTAGTATTGAGGTTGGTCAGCCCCAGCATTTT. It yields the protein CASSIEVGQPQHF.

The chain recombines TRBV9 with TRBJ2-7; TRBD2 matches at 7 bases. CDR1 is SGDLS, CDR2 YYNGEE, per germline. The CDR3 consists of 14 residues. Germline trimming cut 0 bases from V and 3 bases from J; bases unmatched to any gene: 3. CDR3 sequence (DNA): TGTGCCAGCAGCGTAGCGGCGGGGGACTACGAGCAGTACTTC. Amino acids: CASSVAAGDYEQYF.

The chain couples TRBV10-1 to TRBJ1-5; tentatively, D is TRBD1 (5 bases). The CDR3 sequence is 15 residues long. Germline V CDR1 and CDR2: WNHNN, SYGVQD (reference sequence). V lost 10 bases and J lost 0, with 16 bases in between. CDR3 sequence reads: CATSGELYSNQPQHF. In DNA, the CDR3 is TGCGCCACCTCGGGGGAGCTTTATAGCAATCAGCCCCAGCATTTT.

V is TRBV9 and J is TRBJ1-1; D gene unclear. V shed 0 bases and J shed 2 bases, with 5 bases lying between them. The CDR3 length is 13 residues. Looked up from germline, CDR1 is SGDLS and CDR2 is YYNGEE. The CDR3 region is CASSVAPNTEAFF. In nucleotides, the CDR3 is TGTGCCAGCAGCGTAGCTCCTAACACTGAAGCTTTCTTT. Full variable domain (rest looked up from reference TRBV9 and TRBJ1-1): DSGVTQTPKHLITATGQRVTLRCSPRSGDLSVYWYQQSLDQGLQFLIQYYNGEERAKGNILERFSAQQFPDLHSELNLSSLELGDSALYFCASSVAPNTEAFFGQGTRLTVV.

The DNA of the CDR3 is TGTGCCAGCAGAGGGGGTGGGGACAGGATCACAGATACGCAGTATTTT. Protein: CASRGGGDRITDTQYF. This sequence joins TRBV27 and TRBJ2-3; 8 bases align to TRBD1. CDR3 length: 16 amino acids. The J segment lost 2 bases and the V segment lost 6 bases, leaving 10 bases of the junction unmatched. The germline gives CDR1 MNHEY, CDR2 SMNVEV (reference sequence).

The J gene is TRBJ1-1, the V gene TRBV4-3, with 9 bases lining up with TRBD1. V trimming: 6 bases; J trimming: 2 bases; junction bases outside the gene matches: 7. This CDR3 has 15 residues. Germline V gives CDR1 LGHNA, CDR2 YSLEER. This chain's CDR3 is CASRAGGQGNTEAFF. The CDR3 bases are TGCGCCAGCAGGGCGGGGGGACAGGGTAACACTGAAGCTTTCTTT.

The chain couples TRBV5-6 to TRBJ2-2; D is undetermined. Germline CDR1 SGHDT, CDR2 YYEEEE. This CDR3 is 12 amino acids long. V was clipped by 4 bases and J by 8 bases, with 9 bases between them. The CDR3 reads CASSPGPGELFF. The CDR3 DNA reads TGTGCCAGCAGCCCCGGTCCGGGGGAGCTGTTTTTT.

This clone was counted once. The rearrangement joins TRBV3-1 (or the pseudogene TRBV3-2) to TRBJ2-3, with D maybe TRBD2 (6 bases). V lost 6 bases to trimming and J lost 3 bases, with 13 bases between them. CDR1 is LGHDT and CDR2 is YNNKEL in the germline V gene (reference sequence). The CDR3 covers 14 residues. The CDR3 nucleotides read TGTGCCAGCAGGTATCAAGGGAGGACAGATACGCAGTATTTT. Its translation: CASRYQGRTDTQYF.

In DNA form, the CDR3 reads TGTGCCAGCAGCCGCAGGGGCTCCTATGGCTACACCTTC. The encoded protein is CASSRRGSYGYTF. The chain is built from TRBV7-9 and TRBJ1-2; possible D gene TRBD1, 6 bases. V lost 5 bases and J lost 4, with 11 bases in between. The germline V gene has CDR1 SEHNR and CDR2 FQNEAQ (reference sequence). The CDR3 spans 13 residues.

The CDR3 protein is CASSLAPGGEYTDTQYF. For the CDR3, the DNA is TGTGCCAGCAGCTTGGCCCCTGGCGGGGAGTATACAGATACGCAGTATTTT. The J gene is TRBJ2-3, the V gene TRBV7-6; possible D gene TRBD2, 6 bases. The germline V gene encodes CDR1 SGHVS and CDR2 FNYEAQ. This CDR3 contains 17 residues. V was clipped by 3 bases and J by 3 bases, with 19 bases between them. The full variable domain, completed using reference TRBV7-6 and TRBJ2-3, is GAGVSQSPRYKVTKRGQDVALRCDPISGHVSLYWYRQALGQGPEFLTYFNYEAQQDKSGLPNDRFSAERPEGSISTLTIQRTEQRDSAMYRCASSLAPGGEYTDTQYFGPGTRLTVL.

The chain recombines TRBV12-3 or TRBV12-4 with TRBJ1-1; TRBD1 matches at 7 bases. The CDR3 loop spans 12 amino acids. V shed 7 bases and J 11 bases; nucleotides not matched to a gene: 10. CDR3 in amino acids: CASTSRTGGAFF. The CDR3 DNA sequence: TGTGCCAGCACCTCCCGGACAGGAGGGGCTTTCTTT.

This rearrangement joins TRBV30 to TRBJ2-3; D is perhaps TRBD2 (6 bases). In germline, CDR1 is GTSNPN, CDR2 SVGIG (reference sequence). The V end was cut by 4 bases, the J end by 4 bases, with 12 bases between. The CDR3 loop spans 13 amino acids. The CDR3 nucleotides read TGTGCCTGGACGGGCGGGGTTTCAGATACGCAGTATTTT. It encodes CAWTGGVSDTQYF.

The chain couples TRBV30 to TRBJ1-1, with a tentative D call TRBD1 (5 bases). From germline, CDR1 is GTSNPN and CDR2 SVGIG (reference sequence). Trimming cost V 4 bases and J 5 bases, with 11 bases left between them. The CDR3 consists of 12 residues. The CDR3 loop reads CAWIDRRTEAFF. The CDR3 DNA is TGTGCCTGGATTGACAGAAGAACTGAAGCTTTCTTT.

The genes are TRBV7-9 and TRBJ1-2; 8 positions agree with TRBD1. CDR1 SEHNR and CDR2 FQNEAQ come from the germline V gene (reference sequence). The CDR3 contains 15 residues. J was trimmed by 5 bases and V by 2 bases; bases with no gene match: 7. The CDR3 loop is CASSLYRDRPYGYTF. For the CDR3, the DNA is TGTGCCAGCAGCTTATATCGGGACAGGCCTTATGGCTACACCTTC.